This TCR beta chain was identified during a study of identical twins. From the 5' RACE reads, TCRdb called clonotypes with MiXCR, one entry per CDR3 protein. The data contain 700,000 or so distinct CDR3 sequences, more than 6.5% of them seen just once; the ten biggest clones take up around 0.98%. The ends were cut back, 3 bases at V and 6 bases at J, with 8 bases in the middle. The length of the CDR3 is 13 residues. Germline CDR1 and CDR2: KGHDR and SFDVKD. Another study also made use of these data, one on yellow fever vaccine responses in identical twins.

The TCR originated in a woman in her late teens or twenties in good health. This chain joins TRBV24-1 and TRBJ2-1, with unresolved D. Specimen: PBMCs. As DNA, the CDR3 is TGTGCCACCAGTGATATTTTAGTCAATGAGCAGTTCTTC. It specifies CATSDILVNEQFF.